The 28 T cell receptor beta chains in this list originate from one sample, sequenced in a study of T cells in Graves' hyperthyroidism and ophthalmopathy. RNA transcripts were the template for amplifying TCR beta CDR3 regions. The study used the HTBI primer set for a first-round RT-PCR of the TCR CDR3. From the multiplex PCR reads, TCRdb called clonotypes with MiXCR, one entry per CDR3 protein. The data contain approximately 530,000 distinct CDR3 sequences, just under 20% of them seen just once; the ten biggest clones take up roughly 50%. Sequences were obtained from blood. The receptors originated from a middle-aged man with Graves' ophthalmopathy.

Many counts were recorded for this clonotype. The chain has TRBV2 and TRBJ1-5; tentatively, D is TRBD1 (6 bases). The germline CDR1 and CDR2 sequences are SNHLY and FYNNEI. The V and J ends lost 4 bases and 1 base respectively, with 11 bases between them. There are 15 residues in the CDR3. The CDR3 is CASSGGRGSNQPQHF. CDR3 DNA: TGTGCCAGCAGTGGGGGGAGGGGGAGCAATCAGCCCCAGCATTTT.

This clonotype was seen many times. The rearrangement uses TRBV7-9 and TRBJ2-7; 7 bases fit TRBD1. CDR3 length: 15 amino acids. V lost 3 bases and J lost 6; bases outside the gene matches: 11. The germline CDR1 and CDR2 sequences are SEHNR and FQNEAQ (reference sequence). This CDR3 is CASSFLTGERGEQYF. In DNA form, the CDR3 reads TGTGCCAGCAGCTTCCTCACAGGGGAGAGGGGCGAGCAGTACTTC.

This clonotype was observed a few times. The rearrangement joins TRBV10-1 to TRBJ2-7; no reliable D call. Germline-derived CDR1 and CDR2 are WNHNN and SYGVQD (reference sequence). This CDR3 has 13 amino acids. The V end lost 0 bases, the J end lost 3 bases, and 6 bases lay between the germline ends. The CDR3 spells CASSESGFYEQYF. The CDR3 DNA is TGCGCCAGCAGTGAGTCGGGGTTCTACGAGCAGTACTTC.

The chain combines TRBV14 with TRBJ2-1; 7 bases fit TRBD2. With 4 bases clipped from V and 2 bases from J, the junction kept 11 bases outside the gene matches. The CDR3 has 17 amino acids. CDR1 SGHDN and CDR2 FVKESK come from the germline V gene. The CDR3 bases are TGTGCCAGCAGCCCTCCGCCAGGGAGGGGAGCCTACAATGAGCAGTTCTTC. This sequence encodes CASSPPPGRGAYNEQFF. Full variable domain (rest looked up from reference TRBV14 and TRBJ2-1): EAGVTQFPSHSVIEKGQTVTLRCDPISGHDNLYWYRRVMGKEIKFLLHFVKESKQDESGMPNNRFLAERTGGTYSTLKVQPAELEDSGVYFCASSPPPGRGAYNEQFFGPGTRLTVL.

This clonotype occurred a few times. The chain uses TRBV6-5 and TRBJ2-7, with 7 nucleotides matching TRBD1. CDR3 size: 15 residues. Losses at the gene ends were 0 bases for V and 2 bases for J; bases not matched to a gene: 4. Germline CDR1 and CDR2: MNHEY and SVGAGI. CDR3 nucleotide sequence: TGTGCCAGCAGTTACTCTCGGGACAGTACCTACGAGCAGTACTTC. Translating gives CASSYSRDSTYEQYF.

Comments on this clonotype: Because the CDR3 is missing its conserved closing phenylalanine or tryptophan, this is likely a read error. V and J are TRBV18 and TRBJ2-5; 11 positions agree with TRBD2. Germline V gives CDR1 KGHSH, CDR2 LQKENI. There are 16 residues in the CDR3. Unmatched junction bases numbered 10, after V lost 5 bases and J lost 5 bases. The chain's CDR3 is CASSGTSGGLLETQYL. As DNA, the CDR3 is TGTGCCAGCTCAGGAACTAGCGGGGGCCTCCTTGAGACCCAGTACCTC.

The chain carries TRBV7-2 and TRBJ2-4; 7 positions agree with TRBD2. CDR1 is SGHTA and CDR2 is FQGNSA in the germline V gene. CDR3 length: 14 amino acids. Unmatched junction bases numbered 11, after V lost 3 bases and J lost 12 bases. This CDR3 is CASSFTGGTKTQYF. The CDR3 coding sequence is TGTGCCAGCAGCTTTACCGGGGGGACCAAGACTCAGTACTTC.

This chain connects TRBV27 to TRBJ2-5; D perhaps matches TRBD1 (6 bases). The CDR3 runs 15 residues. Germline CDR1 reads MNHEY; CDR2 reads SMNVEV (reference sequence). Trimming left V 6 bases short and J 2 bases short, with 16 bases between. The CDR3 loop reads CASRELGTIQETQYF. The CDR3 DNA follows: TGTGCCAGCAGGGAACTTGGGACAATACAAGAGACCCAGTACTTC.

Ten or more counts support this clonotype. This sequence joins TRBV28 and TRBJ2-7, with a weak D call TRBD2 (5 bases). V lost 1 base to trimming and J lost 1 base, with 8 bases between them. This CDR3 region has 14 residues. CDR1 MDHEN and CDR2 SYDVKM come from the germline V gene. CDR3 coding DNA: TGTGCCAGCAGTTTATATCCGGGATCCTACGAGCAGTACTTC. It translates to CASSLYPGSYEQYF.

This clonotype has at least ten counts. This chain uses TRBV12-3 or TRBV12-4 with TRBJ2-7; the match to TRBD1 covers 7 bases. Germline trimming cut 3 bases from V and 5 bases from J; bases unmatched to any gene: 4. This CDR3 is 13 amino acids long. The CDR3 bases are TGTGCCAGCAGTTTGGGACAGTTCAACGAGCAGTACTTC. Translating gives CASSLGQFNEQYF.

There are many counts of this clonotype. The V gene is TRBV28, the J gene TRBJ1-5; a weak D match, TRBD1 (6 bases). The germline V gene encodes CDR1 MDHEN and CDR2 SYDVKM. The CDR3 runs to 15 residues. Trimming removed 3 bases from V and 7 bases from J, with 16 bases in between. CDR3 sequence (DNA): TGTGCCAGCAGTTTTCAACAGGGACCGGGGCAGCCCCAGCATTTT. It specifies CASSFQQGPGQPQHF.

The rearrangement joins TRBV9 to TRBJ1-6, with D tentatively TRBD1 (5 bases). The V end was cut by 1 base, the J end by 7 bases, with 15 bases between. Germline V gene lookup returns CDR1 SGDLS and CDR2 YYNGEE. The length of the CDR3 is 16 residues. The CDR3, as DNA: TGTGCCAGCAGCGTATCCGGGGCAGGGAGGAATTCACCCCTCCACTTT. Its protein product is CASSVSGAGRNSPLHF. The full variable domain, completed using reference TRBV9 and TRBJ1-6, is DSGVTQTPKHLITATGQRVTLRCSPRSGDLSVYWYQQSLDQGLQFLIQYYNGEERAKGNILERFSAQQFPDLHSELNLSSLELGDSALYFCASSVSGAGRNSPLHFGNGTRLTVT.

This clonotype was seen ten or more times. The chain has TRBV5-1 and TRBJ2-7; TRBD1 matches at 8 bases. V trimming: 4 bases; J trimming: 5 bases; junction bases outside the gene matches: 5. Germline loops: CDR1 SGHRS, CDR2 YFSETQ. The CDR3 is 13 residues long. The CDR3 DNA sequence: TGCGCCAGCAGCCCCTGGACAGGGAACGAGCAGTACTTC. Its translation: CASSPWTGNEQYF.

This clonotype was observed at least ten times. The chain links TRBV18 to TRBJ2-7, with a weak D call TRBD1 (6 bases). Between the trimmed V and J ends, which lost 2 bases and 6 bases, there was a span of 20 bases. Germline-derived CDR1 and CDR2 are KGHSH and LQKENI. The CDR3 sequence is 16 residues long. The CDR3 DNA reads TGTGCCAGCTCACCATCGGGTAGCAGGGGAGCCTCCGAGCAGTACTTC. The encoded protein is CASSPSGSRGASEQYF.

There are many counts of this clonotype. The V gene is TRBV13, the J gene TRBJ2-7; 12 bases line up with TRBD2. CDR1 and CDR2 (germline): PRHDT, FYEKMQ (reference sequence). The CDR3 sequence is 15 residues long. V was pared by 5 bases and J by 4 bases, with 6 bases of the junction left unmatched. The CDR3 region is CASSAGLAGRYEQYF. In DNA, the CDR3 is TGTGCCAGCAGCGCAGGACTAGCGGGACGATACGAGCAGTACTTC.

This clonotype was seen ten or more times. This chain joins TRBV9 and TRBJ2-3; no firm D call. This CDR3 comprises 14 residues. Germline CDR1 reads SGDLS; CDR2 reads YYNGEE. The V end lost 0 bases, the J end lost 3 bases, and 8 bases lay between the germline ends. The CDR3 DNA reads as TGTGCCAGCAGCGTAGTGGCGGAGACAGATACGCAGTATTTT. Amino acids: CASSVVAETDTQYF.

Only a few counts were recorded for this clonotype. CDR3: CASSLGTSGVETQYF. In nucleotides, the CDR3 is TGTGCCAGCAGTTTGGGTACTAGCGGGGTGGAGACCCAGTACTTC. The V and J genes are TRBV12-3 or TRBV12-4 and TRBJ2-5; the match to TRBD2 covers 10 bases. V was pared by 3 bases and J by 5 bases, with 6 bases of the junction left unmatched. The CDR3 is 15 residues long.

The gene calls are TRBV20-1 and TRBJ2-7; TRBD1 aligns across 9 bases. Germline V gives CDR1 DFQATT, CDR2 SNEGSKA (reference sequence). J lost 6 bases, V lost 3 bases, and 9 bases had no gene match. This CDR3 has 14 amino acids. CDR3 protein: CSASPQGARGEQYF. CDR3 DNA: TGCAGTGCTAGCCCACAGGGGGCACGAGGCGAGCAGTACTTC.

The V gene is TRBV3-1, the J gene TRBJ2-7, with 7 bases that match TRBD1. CDR3 length: 15 amino acids. Germline CDR1 reads LGHDT; CDR2 reads YNNKEL (reference sequence). V shed 0 bases, J shed 13 bases, and the junction held 15 bases outside the gene matches. The CDR3 bases are TGTGCCAGCAGCCAAGAGACAGGGAGCTCCTACGAGTCCTACTTC. This translates into CASSQETGSSYESYF.

In regard to this clonotype: It may be a read error: a sequence one base away is much more abundant. The conserved phenylalanine or tryptophan is not found at the CDR3 terminus, so this likely reflects a read error. This sequence joins TRBV6-1 and TRBJ1-2; 7 bases align to TRBD1. V dropped 4 bases and J dropped 8; count of bases not matched to a gene: 10. This CDR3 spans 14 amino acids. CDR1 is MNHNS and CDR2 is SASEGT in the germline V gene. The DNA for the CDR3 is TGTGCCAGCAGTGTTACCAGGGACAGTCGCGGCTACACCCTC. Translated: CASSVTRDSRGYTL.

In regard to this clonotype: This may arise from a read error, as a much more abundant clone is one base away. For the CDR3, the DNA is TGTGCCAGCAGTTATCAGGGTTCAGAGACCCAGTACTTC. Translating it yields CASSYQGSETQYF. J is TRBJ2-5 and V is TRBV12-3 or TRBV12-4; D is possibly TRBD1 (5 bases). V was trimmed by 4 bases and J by 4 bases, leaving 10 bases between them. The CDR3 is 13 residues long.

This clonotype has a handful of counts. The chain carries TRBV9 and TRBJ1-1, with a weak D call TRBD1 (5 bases). This CDR3 contains 15 residues. Trimming left V 0 bases short and J 2 bases short, with 11 bases between. The germline V gene encodes CDR1 SGDLS and CDR2 YYNGEE. The CDR3, as DNA: TGTGCCAGCAGCGTAGGTGGGGCCTTAAACACTGAAGCTTTCTTT. Its protein product is CASSVGGALNTEAFF.

This clonotype was seen a few times. CDR3 in amino acids: CASSQDPTRGETQYF. The CDR3 coding sequence is TGTGCCAGCAGCCAAGATCCCACTAGAGGGGAGACCCAGTACTTC. V usage is TRBV3-1 and J usage is TRBJ2-5; a weak D match, TRBD2 (5 bases). V lost 0 bases and J 5 bases, leaving 13 bases between the germline ends. The germline V gene has CDR1 LGHDT and CDR2 YNNKEL (reference sequence). The CDR3 is made up of 15 amino acids.

This clonotype was detected ten times or more. This chain links TRBV7-3 with TRBJ2-1; the D gene is possibly TRBD1 (6 bases). Germline values: CDR1 SGHTA, CDR2 FQGTGA. The CDR3 extends over 16 amino acids. V lost 4 bases, J lost 5 bases, and 18 bases lay in between. For the CDR3, the DNA is TGTGCCAGCAGCTCCACTCGGGACATTGGGAACAATGAGCAGTTCTTC. Translated: CASSSTRDIGNNEQFF.

In its sample, this clonotype was seen many times. The chain links TRBV5-1 to TRBJ1-1; the D gene is possibly TRBD1 (5 bases). Deletions cut 2 bases from V and 2 bases from J, with 10 bases between. This CDR3 has 14 amino acids. Germline V gene sequence: CDR1 SGHRS, CDR2 YFSETQ. The CDR3 region is CASSLGVGNTEAFF. CDR3 sequence (DNA): TGCGCCAGCAGCTTAGGGGTGGGAAACACTGAAGCTTTCTTT. Variable domain in full (rest from reference TRBV5-1 and TRBJ1-1): KAGVTQTPRYLIKTRGQQVTLSCSPISGHRSVSWYQQTPGQGLQFLFEYFSETQRNKGNFPGRFSGRQFSNSRSEMNVSTLELGDSALYLCASSLGVGNTEAFFGQGTRLTVV.

V and J are TRBV20-1 and TRBJ2-3, with 8 nucleotides matching TRBD2. Germline V gene sequence: CDR1 DFQATT, CDR2 SNEGSKA (reference sequence). V lost 5 bases and J lost 2; bases outside the gene matches: 9. There are 15 residues in the CDR3. The CDR3 bases are TGCAGTGCTGACGCCCCTAGCGGGTACACAGATACGCAGTATTTT. Its translation is CSADAPSGYTDTQYF.

This clonotype was observed a few times. The gene calls are TRBV12-3 or TRBV12-4 and TRBJ2-7; perhaps TRBD1 as D (5 bases). CDR3 size: 12 residues. V lost 6 bases and J 2 bases, leaving 8 bases between the germline ends. The CDR3, as DNA: TGTGCCAGCAGGACAGAAACCTACGAGCAGTACTTC. Translation gives CASRTETYEQYF.

This clonotype was detected only a few times. The chain employs TRBV28 and TRBJ1-2; D gene uncertain. The ends were cut back, 2 bases at V and 4 bases at J, with 11 bases in the middle. CDR3 length: 14 residues. Looked up from germline, CDR1 is MDHEN and CDR2 is SYDVKM. This CDR3 is CASSLDNGRYGYTF. The CDR3 DNA sequence: TGTGCCAGCAGTTTAGACAACGGTCGCTATGGCTACACCTTC.